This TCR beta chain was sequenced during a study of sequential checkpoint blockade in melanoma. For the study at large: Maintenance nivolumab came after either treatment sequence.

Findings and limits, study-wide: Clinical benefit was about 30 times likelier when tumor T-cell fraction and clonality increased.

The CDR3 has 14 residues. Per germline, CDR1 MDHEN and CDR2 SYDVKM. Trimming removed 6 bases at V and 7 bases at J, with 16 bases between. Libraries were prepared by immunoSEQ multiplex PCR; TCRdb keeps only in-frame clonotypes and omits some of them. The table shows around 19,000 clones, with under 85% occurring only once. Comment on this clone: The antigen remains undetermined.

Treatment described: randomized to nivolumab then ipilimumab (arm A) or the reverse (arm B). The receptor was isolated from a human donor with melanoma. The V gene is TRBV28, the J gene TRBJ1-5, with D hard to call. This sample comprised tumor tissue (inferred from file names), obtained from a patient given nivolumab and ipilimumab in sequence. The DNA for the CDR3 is TGTGCCAGCAGCACTGGACGGTTCCAACAGCCCCAGCATTTT. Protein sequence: CASSTGRFQQPQHF.